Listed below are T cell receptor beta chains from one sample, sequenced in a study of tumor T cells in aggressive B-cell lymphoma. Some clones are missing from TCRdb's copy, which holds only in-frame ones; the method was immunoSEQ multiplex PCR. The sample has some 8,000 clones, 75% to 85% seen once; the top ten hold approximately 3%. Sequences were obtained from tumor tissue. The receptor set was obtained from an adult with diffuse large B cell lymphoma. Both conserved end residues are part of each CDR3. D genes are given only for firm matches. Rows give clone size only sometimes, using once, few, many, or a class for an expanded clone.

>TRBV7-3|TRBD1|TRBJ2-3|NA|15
CASSRGQGSADTQYF
TGTGCCAGCAGCCGGGGACAGGGTAGCGCAGATACGCAGTATTTT
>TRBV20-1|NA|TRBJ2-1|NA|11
CSARDPNEQFF
TGCAGTGCTAGAGATCCAAATGAGCAGTTCTTC
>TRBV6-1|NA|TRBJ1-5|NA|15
CASSETGLDNQPQHF
TGTGCCAGCAGTGAAACAGGGTTGGACAATCAGCCCCAGCATTTT
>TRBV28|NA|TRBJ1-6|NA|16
CASSRPAGAGNSPLHF
TGTGCCAGCAGTCGCCCTGCGGGGGCCGGAAATTCACCCCTCCACTTT
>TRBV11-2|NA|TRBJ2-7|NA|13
CASSLVKGYEQYF
TGTGCCAGCAGCTTAGTAAAGGGGTACGAGCAGTACTTC
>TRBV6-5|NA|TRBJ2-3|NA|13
CASSYRGADTQYF
TGTGCCAGCAGTTACCGGGGGGCTGATACGCAGTATTTT
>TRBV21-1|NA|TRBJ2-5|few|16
CASSTRTAQGQETQYF
TGTGCCAGCAGCACTCGGACAGCCCAAGGACAAGAGACCCAGTACTTC
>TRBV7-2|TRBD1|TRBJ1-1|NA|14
CASSGGQAYTEAFF
TGTGCCAGCAGCGGGGGACAGGCCTACACTGAAGCTTTCTTT
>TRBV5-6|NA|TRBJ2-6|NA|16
CASSLSPGSGANVLTF
TGTGCCAGCAGCTTGTCGCCGGGCTCTGGGGCCAACGTCCTGACTTTC
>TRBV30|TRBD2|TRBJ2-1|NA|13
CAWSGTSGNEQFF
TGTGCCTGGTCCGGGACTAGCGGCAATGAGCAGTTCTTC
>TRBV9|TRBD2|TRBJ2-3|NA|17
CASSVYTSGGRTDTQYF
TGTGCCAGCAGCGTATACACTAGCGGGGGGCGGACAGATACGCAGTATTTT
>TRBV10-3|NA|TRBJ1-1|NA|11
CAASSSAEAFF
TGTGCCGCGTCTAGCAGCGCTGAAGCTTTCTTT
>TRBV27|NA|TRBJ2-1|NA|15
CASSLRLEETDEQFF
TGTGCCAGCAGTTTAAGACTAGAAGAAACCGATGAGCAATTCTTC
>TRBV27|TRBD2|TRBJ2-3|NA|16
CASSFRPSGGTDTQYF
TGTGCCAGCAGTTTCAGGCCTAGCGGGGGCACAGATACGCAGTATTTT
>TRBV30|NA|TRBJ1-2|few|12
CAWAEANYGYTF
TGTGCCTGGGCTGAGGCTAACTATGGCTACACCTTC
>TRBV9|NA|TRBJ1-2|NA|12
CASSAQGPGYTF
TGTGCCAGCAGCGCGCAGGGGCCGGGCTACACCTTC
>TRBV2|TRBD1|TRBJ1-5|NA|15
CASNQGVSVNQPQHF
TGTGCCAGCAACCAGGGGGTTTCGGTCAATCAGCCCCAGCATTTT
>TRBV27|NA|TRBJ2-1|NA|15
CASSLTAGSYNEQFF
TGTGCCAGCAGTTTAACCGCGGGGTCCTACAATGAGCAGTTCTTC
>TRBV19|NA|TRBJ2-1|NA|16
CASSIQGLNFYNEQFF
TGTGCCAGTAGTATACAGGGCCTCAATTTCTACAATGAGCAGTTCTTC
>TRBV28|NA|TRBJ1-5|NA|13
CASSFIVNQPQHF
TGTGCCAGCAGTTTTATTGTTAATCAGCCCCAGCATTTT
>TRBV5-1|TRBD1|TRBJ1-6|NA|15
CASRPGTGRNSPLHF
TGCGCCAGCAGGCCCGGGACAGGGAGGAATTCACCCCTCCACTTT
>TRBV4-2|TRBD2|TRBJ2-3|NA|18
CASSQDLAGFEGTDTQYF
TGTGCCAGCAGCCAAGATCTAGCGGGGTTCGAAGGCACAGATACGCAGTATTTT
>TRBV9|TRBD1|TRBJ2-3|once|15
CASSVGQGDMDTQYF
TGCGCCAGCAGCGTGGGACAGGGAGATATGGATACGCAGTATTTT
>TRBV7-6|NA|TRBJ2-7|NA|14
CASSAGQTPYEQYF
TGTGCCAGCAGCGCCGGACAGACACCCTACGAGCAGTACTTC
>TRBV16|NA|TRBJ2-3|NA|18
CASSQSITGSPLTDTQYF
TGTGCCAGCAGCCAATCTATCACAGGGTCCCCGCTAACAGATACGCAGTATTTT
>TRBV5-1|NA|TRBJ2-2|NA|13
CASSSAADGELFF
TGCGCCAGCAGCAGCGCGGCAGACGGGGAGCTGTTTTTT
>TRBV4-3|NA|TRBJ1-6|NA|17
CASSQGRASSYNSPLHF
TGCGCCAGCAGCCAAGGCAGGGCGAGCTCCTATAATTCACCCCTCCACTTT
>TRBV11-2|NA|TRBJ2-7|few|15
CASSLWAGPSYEQYF
TGTGCCAGCAGCTTATGGGCGGGACCTTCGTACGAGCAGTACTTC